Presented here are 4 T cell receptor beta chains from one specimen sequenced in a study of blood T cell repertoires in COVID-19 (dated by TCRdb to 2020 to 2021). The library was made by the immunoSEQ multiplex PCR assay. TCRdb carries this immuneACCESS record with in-frame sequences only. Its versions omit some clonotypes, under half of them owing to an unresolved V gene in the studies checked, with the rest unexplained. The sample records about 220,000 clones, around 84% of which are singletons. Jointly, the top ten make up about 8.9% of the sample. Sequencing input: peripheral blood. The receptors shown here come from a middle-aged man with active or convalescent COVID-19.

The chain employs TRBV7-9 and TRBJ2-7, with 8 positions matching TRBD1. The junction had 8 bases not matched to a gene; V was cut back by 4 bases and J by 3 bases. Germline V gene data show CDR1 as SEHNR and CDR2 as FQNEAQ (reference sequence). The CDR3 extends over 15 amino acids. For the CDR3, the DNA is TGTGCCAGCAGCTCGACAGGGGCCACTTTCTACGAGCAGTACTTC. It translates to CASSSTGATFYEQYF.

The gene calls are TRBV5-1 and TRBJ2-2; the match to TRBD2 covers 8 bases. Germline V gene lookup returns CDR1 SGHRS and CDR2 YFSETQ. Trimming cost V 4 bases and J 1 base; bases outside gene matches: 6. The CDR3 consists of 16 residues. The CDR3 region has the DNA TGCGCCAGCAGCGCCCTCGCGGGGGGGAACACCGGGGAGCTGTTTTTT. Translated: CASSALAGGNTGELFF.

The rearrangement links TRBV5-1 to TRBJ2-1, with D maybe TRBD1 (7 bases). V was trimmed by 0 bases and J by 8 bases, leaving 12 bases between them. The CDR3 has 14 amino acids. CDR1 and CDR2 from the germline V gene are SGHRS and YFSETQ. CDR3 nucleotides: TGCGCCAGCAGCTTGGGACAGGGCGGGGATGAGCAGTTCTTC. Translation: CASSLGQGGDEQFF. The whole variable domain, remainder taken from reference TRBV5-1 and TRBJ2-1, is KAGVTQTPRYLIKTRGQQVTLSCSPISGHRSVSWYQQTPGQGLQFLFEYFSETQRNKGNFPGRFSGRQFSNSRSEMNVSTLELGDSALYLCASSLGQGGDEQFFGPGTRLTVL.

This clone was found once. This chain connects TRBV6-6 to TRBJ2-3; 9 bases align to TRBD2. There are 15 residues in the CDR3. Germline CDR1 reads MNHNY; CDR2 reads SVGAGI (reference sequence). The ends lost 11 bases at V and 2 bases at J; junction bases unmatched: 11. CDR3 in DNA: TGTGCCGCGGGGGGGCCGCGGCTTCTCACAGATACGCAGTATTTT. This sequence encodes CAAGGPRLLTDTQYF.